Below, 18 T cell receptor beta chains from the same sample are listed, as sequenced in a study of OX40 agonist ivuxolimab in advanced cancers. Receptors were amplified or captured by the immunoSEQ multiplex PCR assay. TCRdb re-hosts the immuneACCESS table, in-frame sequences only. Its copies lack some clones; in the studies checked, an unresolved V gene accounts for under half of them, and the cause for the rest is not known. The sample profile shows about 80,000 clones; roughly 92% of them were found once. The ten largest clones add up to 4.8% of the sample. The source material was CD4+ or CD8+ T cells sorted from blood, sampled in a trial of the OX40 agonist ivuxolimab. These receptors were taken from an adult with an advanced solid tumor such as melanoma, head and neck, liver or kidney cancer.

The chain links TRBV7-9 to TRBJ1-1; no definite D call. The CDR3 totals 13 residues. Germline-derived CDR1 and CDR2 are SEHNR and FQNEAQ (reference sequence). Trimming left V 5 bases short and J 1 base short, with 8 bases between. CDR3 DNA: TGTGCCAGCAGCCAATTGGGGAACACTGAAGCTTTCTTT. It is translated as CASSQLGNTEAFF.

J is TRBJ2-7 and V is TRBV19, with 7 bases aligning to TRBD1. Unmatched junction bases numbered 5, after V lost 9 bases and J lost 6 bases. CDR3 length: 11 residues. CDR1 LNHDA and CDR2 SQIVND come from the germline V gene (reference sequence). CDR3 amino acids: CASRQGSEQYF. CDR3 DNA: TGTGCCAGCAGACAGGGTAGCGAGCAGTACTTC.

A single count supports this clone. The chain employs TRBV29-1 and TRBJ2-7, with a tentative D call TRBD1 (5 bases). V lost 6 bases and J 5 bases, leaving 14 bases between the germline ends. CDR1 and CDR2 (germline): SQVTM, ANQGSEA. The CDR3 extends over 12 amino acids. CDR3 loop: CSVSAGLNEQYF. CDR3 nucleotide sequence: TGCAGCGTAAGTGCAGGGCTCAACGAGCAGTACTTC.

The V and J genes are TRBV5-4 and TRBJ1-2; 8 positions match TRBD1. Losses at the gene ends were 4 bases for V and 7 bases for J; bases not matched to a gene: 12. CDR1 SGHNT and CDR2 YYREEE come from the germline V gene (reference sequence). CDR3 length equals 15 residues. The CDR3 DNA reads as TGTGCCAGCAGCCCCGTCCGGGGGACAGGAGGTGGCTACACCTTC. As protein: CASSPVRGTGGGYTF.

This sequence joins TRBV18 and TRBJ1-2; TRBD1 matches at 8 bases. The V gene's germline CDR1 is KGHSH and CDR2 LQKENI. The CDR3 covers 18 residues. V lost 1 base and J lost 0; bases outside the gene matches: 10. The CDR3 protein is CASSPLRQGITANYGYTF. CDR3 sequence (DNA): TGTGCCAGCTCACCACTCCGACAGGGGATAACGGCTAACTATGGCTACACCTTC. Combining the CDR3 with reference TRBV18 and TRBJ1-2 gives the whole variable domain NAGVMQNPRHLVRRRGQEARLRCSPMKGHSHVYWYRQLPEEGLKFMVYLQKENIIDESGMPKERFSAEFPKEGPSILRIQQVVRGDSAAYFCASSPLRQGITANYGYTFGSGTRLTVV.

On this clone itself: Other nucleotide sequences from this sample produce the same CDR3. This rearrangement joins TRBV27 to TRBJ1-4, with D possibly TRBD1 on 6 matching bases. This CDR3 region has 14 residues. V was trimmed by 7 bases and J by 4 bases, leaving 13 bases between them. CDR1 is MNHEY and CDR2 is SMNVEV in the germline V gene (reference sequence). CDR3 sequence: CASTTGSFNEKLFF. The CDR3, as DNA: TGTGCCAGCACAACAGGGTCCTTTAATGAAAAACTGTTTTTT.

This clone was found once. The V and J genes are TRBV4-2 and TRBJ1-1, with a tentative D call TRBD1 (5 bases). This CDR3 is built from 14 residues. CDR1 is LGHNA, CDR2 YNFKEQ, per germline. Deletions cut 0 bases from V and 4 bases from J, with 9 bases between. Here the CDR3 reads CASSQDMGVTEAFF. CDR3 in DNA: TGTGCCAGCAGCCAAGATATGGGGGTCACTGAAGCTTTCTTT.

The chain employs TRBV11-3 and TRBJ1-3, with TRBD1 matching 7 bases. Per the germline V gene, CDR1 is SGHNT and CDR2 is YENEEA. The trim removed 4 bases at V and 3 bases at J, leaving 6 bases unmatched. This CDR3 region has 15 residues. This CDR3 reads CASSWRGLGGNTIYF. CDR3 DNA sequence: TGTGCCAGCAGCTGGAGGGGGCTGGGTGGAAACACCATATATTTT.

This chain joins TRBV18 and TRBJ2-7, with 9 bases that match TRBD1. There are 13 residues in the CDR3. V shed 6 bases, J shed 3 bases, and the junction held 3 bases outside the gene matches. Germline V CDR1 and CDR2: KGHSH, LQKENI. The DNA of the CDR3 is TGTGCCAGCTCGCAGGGACAGGGCTACGAGCAGTACTTC. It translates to CASSQGQGYEQYF.

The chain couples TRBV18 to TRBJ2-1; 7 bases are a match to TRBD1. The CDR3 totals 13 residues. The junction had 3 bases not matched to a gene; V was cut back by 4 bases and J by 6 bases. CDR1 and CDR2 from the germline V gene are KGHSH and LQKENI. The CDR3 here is CASSQDRTNEQFF. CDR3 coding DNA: TGTGCCAGCTCACAGGACAGGACCAATGAGCAGTTCTTC.

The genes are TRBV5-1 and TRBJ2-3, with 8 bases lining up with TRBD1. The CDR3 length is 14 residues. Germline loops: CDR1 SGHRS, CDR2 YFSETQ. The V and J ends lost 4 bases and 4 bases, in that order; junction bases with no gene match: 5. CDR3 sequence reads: CASSLTGAPDTQYF. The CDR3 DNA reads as TGCGCCAGCAGCCTGACAGGGGCCCCAGATACGCAGTATTTT.

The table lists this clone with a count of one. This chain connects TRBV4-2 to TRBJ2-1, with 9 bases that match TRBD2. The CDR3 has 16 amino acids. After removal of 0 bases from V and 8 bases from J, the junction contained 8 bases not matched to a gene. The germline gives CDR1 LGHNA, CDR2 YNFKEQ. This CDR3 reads CASSQEKPGLAYEQFF. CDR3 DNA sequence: TGTGCCAGCAGCCAAGAAAAACCGGGACTAGCATATGAGCAGTTCTTC.

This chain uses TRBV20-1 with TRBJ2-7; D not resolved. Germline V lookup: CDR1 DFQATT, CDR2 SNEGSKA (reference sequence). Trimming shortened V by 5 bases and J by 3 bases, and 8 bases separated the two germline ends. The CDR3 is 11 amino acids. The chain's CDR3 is CSAPVHYEQYF. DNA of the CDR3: TGCAGTGCTCCAGTGCACTACGAGCAGTACTTC.

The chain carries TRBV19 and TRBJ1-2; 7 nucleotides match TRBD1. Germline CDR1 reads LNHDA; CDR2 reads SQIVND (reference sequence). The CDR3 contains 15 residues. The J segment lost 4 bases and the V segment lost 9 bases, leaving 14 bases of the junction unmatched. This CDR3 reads CASNKGTADGYGYTF. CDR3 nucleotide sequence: TGTGCCAGCAATAAGGGGACAGCTGATGGCTATGGCTACACCTTC.

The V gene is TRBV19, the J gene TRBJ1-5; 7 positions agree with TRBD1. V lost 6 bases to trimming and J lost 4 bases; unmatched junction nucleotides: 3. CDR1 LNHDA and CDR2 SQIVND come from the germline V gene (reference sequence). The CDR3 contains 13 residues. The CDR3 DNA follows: TGTGCCAGTAGATCGGACAGGAATCAGCCCCAGCATTTT. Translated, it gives CASRSDRNQPQHF.

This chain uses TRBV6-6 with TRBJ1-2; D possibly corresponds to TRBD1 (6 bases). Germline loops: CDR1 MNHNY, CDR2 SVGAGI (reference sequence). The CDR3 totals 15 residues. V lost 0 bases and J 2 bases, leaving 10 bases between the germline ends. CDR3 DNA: TGTGCCAGCAGTTACTCGGGGACATACAACTATGGCTACACCTTC. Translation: CASSYSGTYNYGYTF.

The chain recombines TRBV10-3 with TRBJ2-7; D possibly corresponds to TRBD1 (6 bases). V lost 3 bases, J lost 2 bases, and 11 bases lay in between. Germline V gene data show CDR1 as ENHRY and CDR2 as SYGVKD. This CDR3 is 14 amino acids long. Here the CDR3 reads CAISEHRDPYEQYF. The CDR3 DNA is TGTGCCATCAGTGAACACAGGGATCCCTACGAGCAGTACTTC.

The CDR3 spells CASSLQGIAEAFF. The CDR3 DNA follows: TGTGCCAGCAGTTTACAGGGGATCGCTGAAGCTTTCTTT. The rearrangement links TRBV28 to TRBJ1-1; the D gene is possibly TRBD1 (6 bases). Germline V gives CDR1 MDHEN, CDR2 SYDVKM. The CDR3 consists of 13 residues. V was cut by 2 bases and J by 6 bases, with 10 bases left in between.